This TCR beta chain was retrieved from a study of CXCR3-negative and CXCR3-positive naive CD8 T cells (dated by TCRdb to the late 2010s). About the full investigation: In total, about 130 million TRB reads were obtained, or roughly 1.5 +/- 0.3 million reads per library. Diversity and physicochemical repertoire analyses covered eleven to twelve donors pooled from two independent experiments. TRBV-TRBJ cluster analysis included naive subsets from roughly 5 donors and memory cells from 3 donors. The study at large found these results: Comparably high repertoire diversity was found in both naive subsets, whereas much lower repertoire diversity was found in memory CD8+ T cells. Similar TRBV-TRBJ usage was shown by naive CXCR3-negative and CXCR3-positive cells from the same donor, whereas distinct patterns were shown by memory cells. Freshly isolated PBMCs were used for most assays because CXCR3 expression went down partially after cryopreservation. Because surface CD5, which is linked to self-reactivity in mice, was comparable between the naive subsets, TCR interaction strength was also inferred from TRB CDR3 physicochemical properties. Compared with CXCR3-negative naive cells, CXCR3-positive naive cells had TRB CDR3s with higher hydrophobicity (lower Kidera factor 4), lower energy, and higher strength and volume indices.

CDR1 and CDR2 were assigned from the germline V gene as MDHEN and SYDVKM. From the cysteine through the phenylalanine, the CDR3 covers 19 amino acids. The DNA is unrecorded. About this clonotype: This clone's antigen is unknown.

Each CD8+ T cell subset was flow-sorted in triplicate, and 250,000 to 300,000 cells per subset were placed directly into RLT lysis buffer. To exclude memory contaminants, naive CD8+ T cells were stringently defined as CD45RO-CCR7+CD27+CD95-. Peripheral blood mononuclear cells were isolated from buffy coats using standard density gradient centrifugation. A FACSAria III was used to flow-sort naive CXCR3-negative and CXCR3-positive CD8+ T cells. Total RNA was extracted from sorted cells with an RNeasy Mini Kit. TCRdb shows the sequencer as NextSeq 550. The Human TCR Profiling Kit (MiLaboratory) was used to make UMI-labeled 5' RACE TRB cDNA libraries. cDNA synthesis used the entire amount of extracted RNA, and PCR amplification then used the entire amount of cDNA produced. The libraries were made side by side, with each library going through the same number of PCR cycles. As for how the authors treated the data: With a minimum of two reads required per UMI, MIGEC and MiXCR pulled out about 54,000 +/- 9,700 unique UMI-labeled TRB cDNA molecules from each library. On average, around 40,000 +/- 10,000 functional in-frame TRB CDR3 nucleotide clonotypes lacking stop codons were found per library. After each sample was downsampled to 5000 UMI-labeled TRB molecules, VDJtools was used to calculate diversity metrics such as normalized Shannon-Wiener and Chao1. VDJtools was used to calculate clonotype-size-weighted physicochemical properties of the central five CDR3 residues, namely interaction energy, strength, volume and Kidera factor 4. TCRdb reprocessed the reads and assigns one entry to each CDR3 protein sequence, leaving out DNA. In this record, the V and J calls reflect TCRdb's handling and not the investigators' own analysis. The sample table records around 140,000 distinct CDR3 sequences. The ten top clones hold roughly 0.29% of the sample.

Recombination linked TRBV28 to TRBJ2-1; TCRdb outputs TRBD2, but without DNA this stays unchecked. The sample consisted of naive CXCR3- CD8+ T cells from blood. The sample's cell subset or site label, decoded: CD45RO-CCR7+CD27+CD95- naive CD8+ T cells lacking CXCR3 (TNR3-). This sequence was found in a human donor in good health. Some clones in this sample may be carry-over from other donors' samples. The CDR3 corresponds to CASQSYRQLAGGPVNEQFF.